This T cell receptor (beta chain) was found in a study of blood T cell repertoires in COVID-19 (dated by TCRdb to 2020 to 2021). Turning to the overall study: Collaborator samples came from the United States, Italy and Spain and covered acute and convalescent phases of COVID-19. The material from the prospective study consisted of cDNA or gDNA derived from T cells, B-cell-depleted T cells, or PBMCs. The dataset comprised deeply sampled blood TCRbeta repertoires from subjects exposed to, actively infected with, or recovered from COVID-19. A freely available public database, intended as a resource for researchers studying the immune response to SARS-CoV-2, is where the repertoires were released. The samples were drawn from the first 160 participants of the ongoing ImmuneRACE study and from 1,254 subjects provided by 6 global collaborators. The sample metadata nearly always contained a de-identified subject ID, COVID-19 status, age in years and sex. Where available, HLA class I and class II types were obtained from metadata supplied by the sample provider rather than from assay-based typing. Summary of the overall study and its limitations: The amount of clinical and demographic metadata varied by source and participant and was provided uncurated.

TCRbeta CDR3 regions were amplified from genomic DNA by means of the immunoSEQ Assay, a bias-controlled multiplex PCR. From the authors' description of their analysis: The number of nucleated cells in each sample was estimated by amplification of reference gene primers within the assay. To quantify the absolute abundance of each unique TCRbeta CDR3 rearrangement, sequence reads were collapsed and filtered. For each sample, productive Simpson clonality was calculated as the square root of Simpson's diversity index across productive rearrangements. The clones in this table, taken by TCRdb from immuneACCESS, are in-frame only. Not every clone is retained; where verified, under half of the shortfall comes from an unresolved V gene, and the cause of the rest is unknown. V and J calls and clone size are copied from that table; D and trimming were computed from the DNA. The sample table contains over 85,000 clones; only one count was recorded for roughly four fifths of them. 15% to 20% of the sample goes to the ten largest clones.

With regard to this clone: Its cognate antigen has yet to be identified. Nothing much larger sits one base from this clone, and base qualities are not available.

The collaborating institutions used their own protocols to collect whole blood in K2EDTA tubes. For TCRbeta analysis, collaborator samples were shipped as frozen whole blood, as isolated PBMCs, or as DNA extracted from either sample type. From the cysteine up to the phenylalanine, the CDR3 has a length of 14 residues. The only DNA kept is the CDR3, 42 bases in frame from the first base. CDR1 is given as SGHRS and CDR2 as YFSETQ, both from the germline V gene. V is clipped by 0 bases and J by 4 bases, and the sequence between their germline boundaries is 10 bases long. The V and J genes are TRBV5-1 and TRBJ1-2, with an unclear D gene assignment. Sequencing was performed on peripheral blood. The clonotype originates from a woman in her fifties or sixties with acute or convalescent COVID-19. In nucleotides, the sequence is TGCGCCAGCAGCTTGGAGCTCCGGGGCTATGGCTACACCTTC. This translates into CASSLELRGYGYTF.